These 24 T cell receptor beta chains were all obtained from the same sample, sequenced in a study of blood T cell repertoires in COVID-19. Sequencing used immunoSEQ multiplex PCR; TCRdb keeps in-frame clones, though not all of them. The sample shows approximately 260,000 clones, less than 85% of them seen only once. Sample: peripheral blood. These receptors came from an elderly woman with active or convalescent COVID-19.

The DNA of the CDR3 is TGTGCCAGCAGCCAAAGCAGTTGGGGGCATAACACTGAAGCTTTCTTT. Protein: CASSQSSWGHNTEAFF. The chain couples TRBV3-1 (or the pseudogene TRBV3-2) to TRBJ1-1; a weak D match, TRBD1 (6 bases). Germline lookup yields CDR1 LGHDT and CDR2 YNNKEL (reference sequence). Trimming took off 2 bases at V and 2 bases at J, with 15 bases between the two ends. The CDR3 is made up of 16 amino acids.

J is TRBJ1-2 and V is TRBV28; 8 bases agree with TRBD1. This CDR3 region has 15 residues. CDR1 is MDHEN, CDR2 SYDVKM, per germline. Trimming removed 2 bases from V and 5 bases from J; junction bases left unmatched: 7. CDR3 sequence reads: CASSLTGGRGYGYTF. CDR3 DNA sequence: TGTGCCAGCAGTTTAACAGGGGGTAGGGGTTATGGCTACACCTTC.

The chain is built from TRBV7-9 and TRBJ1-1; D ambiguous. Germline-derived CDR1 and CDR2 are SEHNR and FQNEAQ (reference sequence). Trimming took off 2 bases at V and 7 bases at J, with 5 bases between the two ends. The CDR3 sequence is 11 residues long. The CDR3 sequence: CASSLQLEAFF. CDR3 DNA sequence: TGTGCCAGCAGCTTACAACTTGAAGCTTTCTTT.

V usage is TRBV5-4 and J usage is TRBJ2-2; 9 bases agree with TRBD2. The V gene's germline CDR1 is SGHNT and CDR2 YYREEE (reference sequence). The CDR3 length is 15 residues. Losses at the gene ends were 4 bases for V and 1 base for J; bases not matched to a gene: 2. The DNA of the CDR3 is TGTGCCAGCAGCGCAGCGGGGGGGAACACCGGGGAGCTGTTTTTT. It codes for CASSAAGGNTGELFF.

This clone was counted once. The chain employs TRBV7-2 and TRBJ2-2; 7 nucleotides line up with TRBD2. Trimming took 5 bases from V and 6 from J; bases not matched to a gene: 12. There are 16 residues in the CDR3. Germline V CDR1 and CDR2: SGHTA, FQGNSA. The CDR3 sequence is CASSTVRTSRAGELFF. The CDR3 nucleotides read TGTGCCAGCAGCACAGTCCGGACTAGTAGAGCCGGGGAGCTGTTTTTT. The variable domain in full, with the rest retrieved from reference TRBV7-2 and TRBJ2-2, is GAGVSQSPSNKVTEKGKDVELRCDPISGHTALYWYRQSLGQGLEFLIYFQGNSAPDKSGLPSDRFSAERTGGSVSTLTIQRTQQEDSAVYLCASSTVRTSRAGELFFGEGSRLTVL.

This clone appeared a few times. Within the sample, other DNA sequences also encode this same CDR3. In DNA form, the CDR3 reads TGTGCCAGTAGTACATACAGGGAGAACACTGAAGCTTTCTTT. Translation: CASSTYRENTEAFF. V gene TRBV19 combines with J gene TRBJ1-1; perhaps TRBD1 as D (6 bases). CDR3 length equals 14 residues. Looked up from germline, CDR1 is LNHDA and CDR2 is SQIVND (reference sequence). V lost 4 bases and J lost 1, with 10 bases in between. Based on the CDR3 plus reference TRBV19 and TRBJ1-1, the full variable domain is DGGITQSPKYLFRKEGQNVTLSCEQNLNHDAMYWYRQDPGQGLRLIYYSQIVNDFQKGDIAEGYSVSREKKESFPLTVTSAQKNPTAFYLCASSTYRENTEAFFGQGTRLTVV.

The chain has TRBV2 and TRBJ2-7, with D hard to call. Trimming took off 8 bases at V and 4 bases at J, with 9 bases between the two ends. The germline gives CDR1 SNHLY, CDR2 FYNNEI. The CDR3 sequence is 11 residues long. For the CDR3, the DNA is TGTGCCAGCCACGACGGGTACGAGCAGTACTTC. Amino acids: CASHDGYEQYF.

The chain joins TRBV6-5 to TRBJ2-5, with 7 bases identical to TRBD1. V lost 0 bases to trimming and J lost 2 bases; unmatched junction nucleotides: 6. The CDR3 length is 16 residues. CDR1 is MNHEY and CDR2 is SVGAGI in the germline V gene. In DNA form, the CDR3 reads TGTGCCAGCAGTTACTCCCGGGCAGGGGGTCAAGAGACCCAGTACTTC. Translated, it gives CASSYSRAGGQETQYF.

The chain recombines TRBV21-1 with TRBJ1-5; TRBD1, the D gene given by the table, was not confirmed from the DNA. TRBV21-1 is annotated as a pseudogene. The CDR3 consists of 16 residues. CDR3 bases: TGTGCCAGCAGCAAAGGTTTCCCGACAGCCAATCAGCCCCAGCATTTT. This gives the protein CASSKGFPTANQPQHF.

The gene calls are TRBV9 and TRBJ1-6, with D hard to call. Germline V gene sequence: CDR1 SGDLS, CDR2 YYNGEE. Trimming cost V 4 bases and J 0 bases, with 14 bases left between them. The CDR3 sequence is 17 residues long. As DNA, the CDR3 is TGTGCCAGCAGCCCCCTGGGTGCTAGCTCCTATAATTCACCCCTCCACTTT. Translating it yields CASSPLGASSYNSPLHF.

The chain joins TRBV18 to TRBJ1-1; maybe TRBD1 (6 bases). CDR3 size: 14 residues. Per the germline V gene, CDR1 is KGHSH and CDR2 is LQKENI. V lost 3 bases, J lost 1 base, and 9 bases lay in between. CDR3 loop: CASSPSTGNTEAFF. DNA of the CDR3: TGTGCCAGCTCACCCTCGACAGGGAACACTGAAGCTTTCTTT. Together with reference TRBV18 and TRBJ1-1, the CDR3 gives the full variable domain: NAGVMQNPRHLVRRRGQEARLRCSPMKGHSHVYWYRQLPEEGLKFMVYLQKENIIDESGMPKERFSAEFPKEGPSILRIQQVVRGDSAAYFCASSPSTGNTEAFFGQGTRLTVV.

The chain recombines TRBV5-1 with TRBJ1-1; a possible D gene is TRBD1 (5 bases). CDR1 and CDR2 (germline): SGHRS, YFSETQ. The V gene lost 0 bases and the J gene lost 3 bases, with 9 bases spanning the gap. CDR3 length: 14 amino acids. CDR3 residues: CASSLADSYTEAFF. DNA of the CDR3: TGCGCCAGCAGCTTGGCCGACAGTTACACTGAAGCTTTCTTT.

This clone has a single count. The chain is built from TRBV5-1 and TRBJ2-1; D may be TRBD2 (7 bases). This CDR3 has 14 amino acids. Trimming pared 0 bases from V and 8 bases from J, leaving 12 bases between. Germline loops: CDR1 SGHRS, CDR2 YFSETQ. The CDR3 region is CASSLAGGLYEQFF. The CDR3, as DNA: TGCGCCAGCAGCTTGGCGGGGGGCCTTTATGAGCAGTTCTTC.

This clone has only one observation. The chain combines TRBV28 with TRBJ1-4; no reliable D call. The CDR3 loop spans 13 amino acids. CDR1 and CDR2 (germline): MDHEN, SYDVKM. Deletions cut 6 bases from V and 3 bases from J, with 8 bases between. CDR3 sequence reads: CASRAFPNEKLFF. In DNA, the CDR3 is TGTGCCAGCAGGGCCTTCCCTAATGAAAAACTGTTTTTT.

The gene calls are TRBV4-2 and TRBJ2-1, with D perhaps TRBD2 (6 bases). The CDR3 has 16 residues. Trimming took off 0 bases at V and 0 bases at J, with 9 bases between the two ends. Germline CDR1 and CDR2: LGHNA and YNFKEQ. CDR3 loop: CASSQDHGSSYNEQFF. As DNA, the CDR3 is TGTGCCAGCAGCCAAGATCACGGGAGCTCCTACAATGAGCAGTTCTTC.

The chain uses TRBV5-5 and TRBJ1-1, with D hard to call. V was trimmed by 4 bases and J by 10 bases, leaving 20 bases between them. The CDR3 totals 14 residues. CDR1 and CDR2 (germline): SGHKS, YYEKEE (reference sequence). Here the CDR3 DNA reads TGTGCCAGCAGCCCCACCGGAGGAGGGCGGATAGCTTTCTTT. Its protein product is CASSPTGGGRIAFF. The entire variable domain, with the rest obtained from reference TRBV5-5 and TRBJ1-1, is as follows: DAGVTQSPTHLIKTRGQQVTLRCSPISGHKSVSWYQQVLGQGPQFIFQYYEKEERGRGNFPDRFSARQFPNYSSELNVNALLLGDSALYLCASSPTGGGRIAFFGQGTRLTVV.

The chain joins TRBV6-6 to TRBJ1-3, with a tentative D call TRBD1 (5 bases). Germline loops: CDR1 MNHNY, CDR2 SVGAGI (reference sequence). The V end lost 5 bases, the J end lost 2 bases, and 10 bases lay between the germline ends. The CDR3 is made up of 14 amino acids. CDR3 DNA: TGTGCCAGCAGTACCGTGACAGCTGGAAACACCATATATTTT. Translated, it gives CASSTVTAGNTIYF.

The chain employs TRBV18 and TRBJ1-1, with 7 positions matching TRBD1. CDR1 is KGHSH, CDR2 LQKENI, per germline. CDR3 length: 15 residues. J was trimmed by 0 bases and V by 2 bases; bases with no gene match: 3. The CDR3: CASSPTGTVNTEAFF. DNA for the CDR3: TGTGCCAGCTCACCAACCGGGACAGTGAACACTGAAGCTTTCTTT. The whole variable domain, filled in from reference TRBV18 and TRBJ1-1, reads NAGVMQNPRHLVRRRGQEARLRCSPMKGHSHVYWYRQLPEEGLKFMVYLQKENIIDESGMPKERFSAEFPKEGPSILRIQQVVRGDSAAYFCASSPTGTVNTEAFFGQGTRLTVV.

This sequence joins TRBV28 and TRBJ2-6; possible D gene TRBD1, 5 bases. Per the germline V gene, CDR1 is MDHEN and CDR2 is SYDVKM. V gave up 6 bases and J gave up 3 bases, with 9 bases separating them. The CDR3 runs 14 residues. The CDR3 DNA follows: TGTGCCAGCAGCCCAGGGTTTGGGGCCAACGTCCTGACTTTC. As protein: CASSPGFGANVLTF. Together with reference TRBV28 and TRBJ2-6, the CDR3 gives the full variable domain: DVKVTQSSRYLVKRTGEKVFLECVQDMDHENMFWYRQDPGLGLRLIYFSYDVKMKEKGDIPEGYSVSREKKERFSLILESASTNQTSMYLCASSPGFGANVLTFGAGSRLTVL.

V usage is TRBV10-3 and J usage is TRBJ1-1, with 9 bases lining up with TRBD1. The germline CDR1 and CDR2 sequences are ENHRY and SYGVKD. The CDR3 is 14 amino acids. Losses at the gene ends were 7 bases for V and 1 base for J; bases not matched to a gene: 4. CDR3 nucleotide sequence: TGTGCCATCAAAAGGGACAGGGAGAACACTGAAGCTTTCTTT. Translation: CAIKRDRENTEAFF.

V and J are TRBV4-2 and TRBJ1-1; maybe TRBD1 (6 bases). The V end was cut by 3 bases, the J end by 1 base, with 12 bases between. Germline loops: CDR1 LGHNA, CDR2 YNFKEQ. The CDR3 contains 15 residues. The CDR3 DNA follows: TGTGCCAGCAGCCATAAGCGACAGGAGAACACTGAAGCTTTCTTT. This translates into CASSHKRQENTEAFF.

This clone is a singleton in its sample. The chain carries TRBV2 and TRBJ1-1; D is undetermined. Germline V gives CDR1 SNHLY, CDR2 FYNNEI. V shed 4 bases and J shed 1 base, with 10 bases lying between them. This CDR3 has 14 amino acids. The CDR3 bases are TGTGCCAGCAGTGGGGGAGCGAGGAACACTGAAGCTTTCTTT. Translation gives CASSGGARNTEAFF.

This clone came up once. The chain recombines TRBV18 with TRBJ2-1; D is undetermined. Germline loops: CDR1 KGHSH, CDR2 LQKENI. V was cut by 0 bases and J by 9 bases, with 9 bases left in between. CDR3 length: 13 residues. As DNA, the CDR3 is TGTGCCAGCTCACCACCGGTCCGAGCTGAGCAGTTCTTC. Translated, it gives CASSPPVRAEQFF.

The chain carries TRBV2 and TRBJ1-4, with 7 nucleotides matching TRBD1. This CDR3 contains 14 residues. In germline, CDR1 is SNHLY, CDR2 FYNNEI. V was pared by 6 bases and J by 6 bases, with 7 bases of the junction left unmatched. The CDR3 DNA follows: TGTGCCAGCAGGCGATATGGACAGGATGAAAAACTGTTTTTT. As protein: CASRRYGQDEKLFF.